The 6 T cell receptor beta chains reported below all come from one sample, sequenced in a study of PD-L1 blockade in urothelial cancer (dated 2017 in TCRdb). Library creation used the immunoSEQ multiplex PCR assay. TCRdb mirrors the immuneACCESS table, restricted to in-frame sequences. Some clones are absent from its copies; in checked studies, under half trace to an unresolved V gene, and the reason for the others is unknown. The sample profile shows 57,000 or so clones; approximately 80% of them were found once. Around 4.6% of the sample is in the top ten clones. The specimen comprised PBMCs, sampled around atezolizumab (anti-PD-L1) treatment. The receptor source for this set is a man in his sixties or seventies with urothelial cancer.

The chain links TRBV6-6 to TRBJ2-5, with 14 nucleotides matching TRBD2. Germline-derived CDR1 and CDR2 are MNHNY and SVGAGI (reference sequence). There are 16 residues in the CDR3. The J segment lost 3 bases and the V segment lost 2 bases, leaving 2 bases of the junction unmatched. CDR3 sequence reads: CASSYPGLAGEETQYF. CDR3 nucleotide sequence: TGTGCCAGCAGTTACCCGGGACTAGCGGGGGAAGAGACCCAGTACTTC.

The chain is built from TRBV30 and TRBJ2-7, with 7 bases fitting TRBD2. Germline CDR1 GTSNPN, CDR2 SVGIG (reference sequence). CDR3 length equals 14 residues. V lost 0 bases, J lost 2 bases, and 4 bases stayed unmatched. CDR3: CAWSVEGLPYEQYF. The CDR3 DNA follows: TGTGCCTGGAGTGTGGAGGGACTACCCTACGAGCAGTACTTC.

The V call is TRBV6-1, the J call TRBJ2-7; the match to TRBD2 covers 13 bases. The CDR3 consists of 17 residues. Germline V CDR1 and CDR2: MNHNS, SASEGT. V lost 4 bases to trimming and J lost 3 bases; unmatched junction nucleotides: 9. The CDR3 region is CASSAGTSGTRSYEQYF. The CDR3 DNA sequence: TGTGCCAGCAGTGCCGGGACTAGCGGGACCCGCAGCTACGAGCAGTACTTC.

This clone was seen only a few times. V is TRBV5-1 and J is TRBJ2-7; 12 bases map to TRBD2. J gave up 3 bases and V 2 bases, and 3 bases lay outside the gene matches. This CDR3 is built from 15 residues. Germline CDR1 SGHRS, CDR2 YFSETQ. The CDR3: CASSFLAGGDYEQYF. DNA for the CDR3: TGCGCCAGCAGCTTCCTAGCGGGAGGGGACTACGAGCAGTACTTC.

This chain uses TRBV30 with TRBJ1-2, with 11 bases fitting TRBD1. The CDR3 is 14 amino acids. Per the germline V gene, CDR1 is GTSNPN and CDR2 is SVGIG (reference sequence). After removal of 3 bases from V and 4 bases from J, the junction contained 4 bases not matched to a gene. As DNA, the CDR3 is TGTGCCTGGAGAGGGACAGGGGGGCCCTATGGCTACACCTTC. Amino acid sequence: CAWRGTGGPYGYTF.

Only a few counts were recorded for this clone. The genes are TRBV6-4 and TRBJ2-7; 9 bases are a match to TRBD2. V trimming: 6 bases; J trimming: 2 bases; junction bases outside the gene matches: 5. In germline, CDR1 is MRHNA, CDR2 SNTAGT. This CDR3 is built from 14 residues. CDR3 sequence (DNA): TGTGCCAGCAGCGTACTAGCGGGCCCCTACGAGCAGTACTTC. It is translated as CASSVLAGPYEQYF.